The 5 T cell receptor beta chains reported below all come from one sample, sequenced in a study of T cell repertoires in cytomegalovirus infection. These receptors are not linked to any known antigen. Via MiXCR, TCRdb re-called the reads, giving one row per CDR3 protein. The top ten hold roughly 77% of the sample, which has about 52,000 distinct CDR3 sequences, roughly a fifth seen once. Sequenced material: CD8+ T cells from cultured PBMCs, taken from culture after CMV antigen stimulation. The source is a human donor in good health (CMV status not recorded). Some clones in this sample may be carry-over from other donors' samples.

This clonotype was counted between two and nine times. The chain joins TRBV11-3 to TRBJ2-1, with 7 bases lining up with TRBD1. V lost 5 bases, J lost 13 bases, and 8 bases stayed unmatched. The CDR3 has 12 residues. The V gene's germline CDR1 is SGHNT and CDR2 YENEEA. CDR3 region: CASSIQGGAQFF. The CDR3 DNA follows: TGTGCCAGCAGCATCCAAGGGGGCGCTCAGTTCTTC.

This clonotype turned up a few times. At one end, the junction sequence differs from germline, possibly due to a read error. This sequence joins TRBV4-1 and TRBJ1-6; D is uncertain. CDR3 length equals 14 residues. The germline CDR1 and CDR2 sequences are MGHRA and YSYEKL. The CDR3 DNA sequence: TGTGCCAGCAGCCAAGAACGGAATAATTCACCCCTCCACTTT. Protein product: CASSQERNNSPLHF.

The chain joins TRBV6-1 to TRBJ2-1; D remains ambiguous. The CDR3 has 15 residues. Trimming removed 0 bases at V and 4 bases at J, with 10 bases between. Germline V lookup: CDR1 MNHNS, CDR2 SASEGT. CDR3 in amino acids: CASSEADTLYNEQFF. The CDR3 region has the DNA TGTGCCAGCAGTGAAGCGGATACCCTATACAATGAGCAGTTCTTC.

The chain is built from TRBV4-2 and TRBJ2-5; D unresolved. CDR1 and CDR2 from the germline V gene are LGHNA and YNFKEQ. The CDR3 is made up of 16 amino acids. Trimming took 4 bases from V and 1 from J, leaving 16 bases between them. The DNA of the CDR3 is TGTGCCAGCAGCCCCACACCTTTTCAGCCCCAAGAGACCCAGTACTTC. It codes for CASSPTPFQPQETQYF.

V gene TRBV27 combines with J gene TRBJ1-5; TRBD1 aligns across 7 bases. Germline loops: CDR1 MNHEY, CDR2 SMNVEV (reference sequence). The CDR3 has 13 residues. Trimming at V came to 6 bases and at J to 6 bases, leaving 5 bases not matched to a gene. The CDR3 coding sequence is TGTGCCAGCAGGAGGAACAGGGGTCAGCCCCAGCATTTT. Its translation is CASRRNRGQPQHF.